Listed below are T cell receptor beta chains from one sample, sequenced in a study of OX40 agonist ivuxolimab in advanced cancers. The method was immunoSEQ multiplex PCR; TCRdb's version includes in-frame clones alone and lacks a portion of them. Among around 43,000 clones listed, 80% to 90% were seen once. The sample consisted of CD4+ or CD8+ T cells sorted from blood, taken in a trial of the OX40 agonist ivuxolimab. These receptors were collected from an adult with an advanced solid tumor such as melanoma, head and neck, liver or kidney cancer. Both conserved end residues are part of each CDR3. The D gene is left open where the match is weak. Not all rows give a size; the values are once, few, many and, for expanded clones, a class.

CDR3 length	D gene	clone size	J gene	V gene	CDR3 protein	CDR3 DNA
14	.	.	TRBJ1-2	TRBV19	CASSTWDTGSGYTF	TGTGCCAGTAGTACCTGGGACACTGGTTCCGGCTACACCTTC
19	TRBD2	.	TRBJ2-3	TRBV13	CASSLGTPWAGGDTDTQYF	TGTGCCAGCAGCTTAGGAACCCCCTGGGCGGGGGGGGACACAGATACGCAGTATTTT
8	.	.	TRBJ2-1	TRBV20-1	CSAPNQFF	TGCAGTGCTCCTAACCAGTTCTTC
11	.	few	TRBJ1-1	TRBV19	CASSKATEAFF	TGTGCCAGTAGTAAGGCTACTGAAGCTTTCTTT
15	TRBD2	.	TRBJ2-1	TRBV5-1	CASSFSSGSTNEQFF	TGCGCCAGCAGCTTTTCCAGCGGGAGCACGAATGAGCAGTTCTTC
13	.	.	TRBJ1-1	TRBV2	CASRAAWNTEAFF	TGTGCCAGCAGGGCAGCCTGGAACACTGAAGCTTTCTTT
12	.	once	TRBJ2-3	TRBV27	CASSLGTDTQYF	TGTGCCAGCAGTTTGGGCACAGATACGCAGTATTTT
15	.	.	TRBJ1-2	TRBV7-6	CASSPLAGQNYGYTF	TGTGCCAGCAGCCCCTTAGCGGGTCAAAACTATGGCTACACCTTC
15	.	once	TRBJ1-2	TRBV7-8	CASSPPWGRDYGYTF	TGTGCCAGCAGCCCACCGTGGGGGAGGGACTATGGCTACACCTTC
12	.	.	TRBJ2-1	TRBV6-5	CASSHPNNEQFF	TGTGCCAGCAGCCACCCCAACAATGAGCAGTTCTTC